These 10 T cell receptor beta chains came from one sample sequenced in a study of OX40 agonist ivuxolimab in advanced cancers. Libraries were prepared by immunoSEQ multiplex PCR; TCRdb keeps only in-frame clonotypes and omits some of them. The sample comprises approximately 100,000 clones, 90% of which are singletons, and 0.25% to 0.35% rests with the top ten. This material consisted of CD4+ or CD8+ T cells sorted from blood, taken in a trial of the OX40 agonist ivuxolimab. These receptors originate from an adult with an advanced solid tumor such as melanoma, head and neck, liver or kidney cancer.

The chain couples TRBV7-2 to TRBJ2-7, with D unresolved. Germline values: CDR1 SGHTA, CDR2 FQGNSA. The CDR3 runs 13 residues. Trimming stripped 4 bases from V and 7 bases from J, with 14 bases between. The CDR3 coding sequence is TGTGCCAGCAGCTCCCAGACAAAAGGGGAGCAGTACTTC. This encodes CASSSQTKGEQYF.

CDR3 in amino acids: CASKRGLGTGELFF. The CDR3 region has the DNA TGTGCCAGCAAAAGAGGGCTCGGCACCGGGGAGCTGTTTTTT. The J gene is TRBJ2-2, the V gene TRBV2, with TRBD2 as a possible D gene (5 bases). This CDR3 spans 14 amino acids. V was pared by 7 bases and J by 4 bases, with 13 bases between. Germline assignment: CDR1 SNHLY and CDR2 FYNNEI.

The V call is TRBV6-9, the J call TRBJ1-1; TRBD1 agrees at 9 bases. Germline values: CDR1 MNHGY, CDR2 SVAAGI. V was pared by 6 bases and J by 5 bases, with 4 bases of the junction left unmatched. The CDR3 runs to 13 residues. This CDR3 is CASRPTGGTEAFF. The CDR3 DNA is TGTGCCAGCAGGCCGACAGGGGGTACTGAAGCTTTCTTT.

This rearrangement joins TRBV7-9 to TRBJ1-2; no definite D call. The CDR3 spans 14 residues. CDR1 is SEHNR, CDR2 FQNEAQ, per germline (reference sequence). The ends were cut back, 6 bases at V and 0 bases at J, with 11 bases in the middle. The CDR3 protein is CASSSLVSNYGYTF. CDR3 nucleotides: TGTGCCAGCAGTTCTCTCGTATCTAACTATGGCTACACCTTC.

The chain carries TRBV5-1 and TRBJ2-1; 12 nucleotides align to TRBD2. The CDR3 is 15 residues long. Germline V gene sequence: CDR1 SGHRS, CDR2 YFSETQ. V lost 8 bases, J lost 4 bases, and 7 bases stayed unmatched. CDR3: CASRTSGATYNEQFF. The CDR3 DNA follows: TGCGCCAGTCGGACTAGCGGGGCGACATACAATGAGCAGTTCTTC.

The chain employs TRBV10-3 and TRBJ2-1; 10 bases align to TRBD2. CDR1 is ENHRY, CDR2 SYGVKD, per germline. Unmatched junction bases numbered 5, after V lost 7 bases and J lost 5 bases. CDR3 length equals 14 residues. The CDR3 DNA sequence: TGTGCCATCAAGGGGACTAGCGCAAACAATGAGCAGTTCTTC. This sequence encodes CAIKGTSANNEQFF.

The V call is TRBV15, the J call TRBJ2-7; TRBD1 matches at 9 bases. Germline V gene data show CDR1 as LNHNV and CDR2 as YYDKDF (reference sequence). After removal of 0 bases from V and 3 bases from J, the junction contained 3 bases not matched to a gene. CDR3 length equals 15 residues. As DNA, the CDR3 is TGTGCCACCAGCAGAGATCGGACAGGGGACTACGAGCAGTACTTC. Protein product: CATSRDRTGDYEQYF.

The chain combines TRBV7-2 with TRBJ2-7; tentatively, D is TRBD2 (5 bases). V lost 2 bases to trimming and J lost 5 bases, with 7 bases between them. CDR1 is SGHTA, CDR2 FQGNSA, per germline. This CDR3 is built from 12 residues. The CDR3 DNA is TGTGCCAGCAGCTTATCCGGGAACGAGCAGTACTTC. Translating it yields CASSLSGNEQYF.

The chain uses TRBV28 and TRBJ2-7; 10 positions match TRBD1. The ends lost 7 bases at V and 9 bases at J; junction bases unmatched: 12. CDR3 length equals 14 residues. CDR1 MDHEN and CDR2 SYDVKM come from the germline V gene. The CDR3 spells CASTLDRGRRGQYF. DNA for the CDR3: TGTGCCAGCACCCTTGACAGGGGGCGCCGCGGGCAGTACTTC. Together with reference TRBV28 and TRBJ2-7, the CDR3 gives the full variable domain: DVKVTQSSRYLVKRTGEKVFLECVQDMDHENMFWYRQDPGLGLRLIYFSYDVKMKEKGDIPEGYSVSREKKERFSLILESASTNQTSMYLCASTLDRGRRGQYFGPGTRLTVT.

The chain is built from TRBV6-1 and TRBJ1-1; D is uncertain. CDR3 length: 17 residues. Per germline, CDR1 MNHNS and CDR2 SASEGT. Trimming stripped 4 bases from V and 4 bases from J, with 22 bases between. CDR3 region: CASSGPQTAESSTEAFF. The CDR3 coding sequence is TGTGCCAGCAGTGGGCCACAAACAGCAGAATCGAGCACTGAAGCTTTCTTT.